This T cell receptor (beta chain) was recorded in a study of blood T cell repertoires in COVID-19. Each participant's cohort was designated according to participant-reported clinical history. Germline CDR1 reads LGHNA; CDR2 reads YNFKEQ. V lost 2 bases and J lost 5; bases outside the gene matches: 6. CDR3 length: 16 amino acids. TCRdb's copy holds only in-frame clones and misses some; the assay was immunoSEQ multiplex PCR. The top ten hold roughly 2% of the sample, which has about 400,000 clones, approximately 86% seen once. The sequence derives from a woman between 40 and 55 years old with acute COVID-19. The chain couples TRBV4-2 to TRBJ2-5; TRBD2 matches 12 bases. The sample comprised PBMCs or T cells enriched from blood (not recorded which). CDR3 nucleotides: TGTGCCAGCAGCCAAAAACTAGCGGGGGGCGGGGAGACCCAGTACTTC. Translated, it gives CASSQKLAGGGETQYF.